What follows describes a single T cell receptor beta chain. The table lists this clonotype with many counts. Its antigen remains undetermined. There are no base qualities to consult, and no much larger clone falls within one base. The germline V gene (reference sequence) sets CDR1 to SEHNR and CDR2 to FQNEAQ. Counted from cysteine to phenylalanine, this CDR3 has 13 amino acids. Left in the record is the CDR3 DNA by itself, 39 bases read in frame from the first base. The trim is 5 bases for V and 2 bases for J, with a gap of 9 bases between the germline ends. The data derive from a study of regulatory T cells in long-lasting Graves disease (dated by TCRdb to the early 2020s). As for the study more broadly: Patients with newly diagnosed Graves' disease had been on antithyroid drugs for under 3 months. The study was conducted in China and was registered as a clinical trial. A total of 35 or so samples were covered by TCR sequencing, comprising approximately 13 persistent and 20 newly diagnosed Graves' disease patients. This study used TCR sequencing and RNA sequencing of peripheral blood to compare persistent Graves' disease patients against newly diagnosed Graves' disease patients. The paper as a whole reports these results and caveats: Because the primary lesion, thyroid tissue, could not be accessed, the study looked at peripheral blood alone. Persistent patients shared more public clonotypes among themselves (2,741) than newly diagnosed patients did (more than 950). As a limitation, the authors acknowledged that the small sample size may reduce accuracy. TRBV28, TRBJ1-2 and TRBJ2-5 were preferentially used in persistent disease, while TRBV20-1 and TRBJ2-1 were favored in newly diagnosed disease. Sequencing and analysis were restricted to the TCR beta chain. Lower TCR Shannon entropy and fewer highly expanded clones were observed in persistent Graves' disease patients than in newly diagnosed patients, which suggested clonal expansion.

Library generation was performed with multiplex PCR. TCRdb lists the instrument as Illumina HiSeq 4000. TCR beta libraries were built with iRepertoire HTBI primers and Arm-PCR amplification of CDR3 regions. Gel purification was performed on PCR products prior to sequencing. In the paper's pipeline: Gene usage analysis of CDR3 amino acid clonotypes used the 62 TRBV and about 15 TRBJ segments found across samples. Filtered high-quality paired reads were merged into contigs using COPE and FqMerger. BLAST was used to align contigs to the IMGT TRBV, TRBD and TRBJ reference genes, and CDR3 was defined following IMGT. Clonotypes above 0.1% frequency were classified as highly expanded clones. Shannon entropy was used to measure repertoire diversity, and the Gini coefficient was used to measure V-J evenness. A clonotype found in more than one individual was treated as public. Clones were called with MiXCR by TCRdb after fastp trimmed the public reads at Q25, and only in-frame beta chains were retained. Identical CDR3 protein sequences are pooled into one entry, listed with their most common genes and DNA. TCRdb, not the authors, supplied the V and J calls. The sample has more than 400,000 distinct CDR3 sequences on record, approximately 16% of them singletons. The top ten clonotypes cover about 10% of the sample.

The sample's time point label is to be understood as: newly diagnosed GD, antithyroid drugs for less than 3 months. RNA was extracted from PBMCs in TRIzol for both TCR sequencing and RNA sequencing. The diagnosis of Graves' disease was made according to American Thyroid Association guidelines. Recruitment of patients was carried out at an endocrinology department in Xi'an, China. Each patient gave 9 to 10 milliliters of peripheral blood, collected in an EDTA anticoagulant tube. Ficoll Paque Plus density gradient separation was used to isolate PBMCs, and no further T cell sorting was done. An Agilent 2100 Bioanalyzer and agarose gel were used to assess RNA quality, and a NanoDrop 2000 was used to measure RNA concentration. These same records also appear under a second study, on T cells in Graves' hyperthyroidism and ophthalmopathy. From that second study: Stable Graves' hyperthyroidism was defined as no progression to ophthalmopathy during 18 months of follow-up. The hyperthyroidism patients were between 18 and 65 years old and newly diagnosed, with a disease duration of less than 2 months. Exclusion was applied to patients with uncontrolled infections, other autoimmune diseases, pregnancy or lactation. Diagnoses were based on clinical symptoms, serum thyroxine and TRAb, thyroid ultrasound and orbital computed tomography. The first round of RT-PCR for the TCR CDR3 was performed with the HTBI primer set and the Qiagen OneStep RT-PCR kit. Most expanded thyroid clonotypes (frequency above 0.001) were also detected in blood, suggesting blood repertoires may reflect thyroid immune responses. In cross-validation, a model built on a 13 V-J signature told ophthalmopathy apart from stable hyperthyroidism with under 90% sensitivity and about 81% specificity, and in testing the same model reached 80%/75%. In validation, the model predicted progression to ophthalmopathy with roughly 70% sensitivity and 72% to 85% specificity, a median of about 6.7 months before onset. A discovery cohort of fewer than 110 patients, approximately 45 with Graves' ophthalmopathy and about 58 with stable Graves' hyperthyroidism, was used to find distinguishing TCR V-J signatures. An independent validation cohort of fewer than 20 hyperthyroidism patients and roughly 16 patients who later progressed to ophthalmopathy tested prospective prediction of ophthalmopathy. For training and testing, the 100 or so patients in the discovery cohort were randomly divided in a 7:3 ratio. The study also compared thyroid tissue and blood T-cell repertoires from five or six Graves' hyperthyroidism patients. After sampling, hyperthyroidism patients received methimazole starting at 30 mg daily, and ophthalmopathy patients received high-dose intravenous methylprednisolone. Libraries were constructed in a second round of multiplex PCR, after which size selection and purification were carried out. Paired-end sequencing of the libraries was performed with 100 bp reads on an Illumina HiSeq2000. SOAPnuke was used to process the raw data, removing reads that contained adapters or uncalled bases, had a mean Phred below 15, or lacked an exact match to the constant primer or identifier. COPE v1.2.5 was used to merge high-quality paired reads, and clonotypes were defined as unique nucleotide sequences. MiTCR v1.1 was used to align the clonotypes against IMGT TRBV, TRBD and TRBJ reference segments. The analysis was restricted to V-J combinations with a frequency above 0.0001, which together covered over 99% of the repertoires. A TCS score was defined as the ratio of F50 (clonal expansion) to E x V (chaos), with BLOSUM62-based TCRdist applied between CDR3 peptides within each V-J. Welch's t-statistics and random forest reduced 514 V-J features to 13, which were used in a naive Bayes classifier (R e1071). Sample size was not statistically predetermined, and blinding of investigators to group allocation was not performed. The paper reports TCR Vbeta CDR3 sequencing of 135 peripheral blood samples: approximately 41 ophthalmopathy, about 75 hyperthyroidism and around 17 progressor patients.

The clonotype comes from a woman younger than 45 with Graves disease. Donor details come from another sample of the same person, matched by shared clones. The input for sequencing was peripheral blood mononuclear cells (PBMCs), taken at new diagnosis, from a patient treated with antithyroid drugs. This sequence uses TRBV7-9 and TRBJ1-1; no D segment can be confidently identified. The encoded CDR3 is CASSDQENTEAFF. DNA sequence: TGTGCCAGCAGCGATCAGGAAAACACTGAAGCTTTCTTT.